One and the same sample provided the 32 T cell receptor beta chains below, sequenced in a study of long-term antiretroviral therapy in people with HIV. It was version v3.0 of the immunoSEQ assay that was run at survey level. Assay: immunoSEQ multiplex PCR; the TCRdb copy retains only in-frame clones and omits some. The sample holds about 21,000 clones; around 89% are singletons and the top ten take roughly 3.6%. Sequencing used unsorted PBMCs, obtained 2.3 years after starting antiretroviral therapy. The origin of the receptors is a man in his sixties with HIV.

This rearrangement joins TRBV5-8 to TRBJ2-3; 8 nucleotides match TRBD2. The CDR3 is 16 amino acids. V gave up 3 bases and J gave up 2 bases; unmatched junction bases: 8. CDR1 SGHTS and CDR2 YDEGEE come from the germline V gene. The CDR3 sequence: CASSSSFGGATDTQYF. The DNA of the CDR3 is TGTGCCAGCAGCTCATCCTTCGGGGGGGCCACAGATACGCAGTATTTT.

V and J are TRBV6-1 and TRBJ1-2, with 7 bases matching TRBD1. The V gene end was trimmed by 4 bases and the J gene end by 6 bases; junction bases not matched to a gene: 8. This CDR3 spans 14 amino acids. Germline V gene lookup returns CDR1 MNHNS and CDR2 SASEGT. In nucleotides, the CDR3 is TGTGCCAGCAGTGTAGGTGACAGGGTTAATGGCTACACCTTC. Translating it yields CASSVGDRVNGYTF.

The J gene is TRBJ2-5, the V gene TRBV25-1, with TRBD1 matching over 10 bases. With V trimmed by 3 bases and J by 5 bases, 6 bases remained unmatched. The germline CDR1 and CDR2 sequences are MGHDK and SYGVNS. The CDR3 is 15 residues long. CDR3 nucleotides: TGTGCCAGCAGTGAGCCGGGACAGGGGAGGGAGACCCAGTACTTC. Encoded protein: CASSEPGQGRETQYF.

CDR3 in amino acids: CASSWDTTNAGNTIYF. CDR3 DNA: TGTGCCAGCAGCTGGGATACCACAAACGCTGGAAACACCATATATTTT. The chain carries TRBV28 and TRBJ1-3, with D hard to call. The CDR3 contains 16 residues. Germline lookup yields CDR1 MDHEN and CDR2 SYDVKM. V was pared by 6 bases and J by 2 bases, with 17 bases between.

The V call is TRBV5-1, the J call TRBJ2-1; perhaps TRBD2 as D (6 bases). Between the trimmed V and J ends, which lost 0 bases and 1 base, there was a span of 14 bases. The CDR3 length is 17 residues. CDR1 is SGHRS and CDR2 is YFSETQ in the germline V gene. DNA of the CDR3: TGCGCCAGCAGCTTGGCCGGGGACTGGGGATCCTACAATGAGCAGTTCTTC. Residues: CASSLAGDWGSYNEQFF.

V is TRBV5-1 and J is TRBJ2-1; D gene uncertain. CDR1 and CDR2 (germline): SGHRS, YFSETQ. The CDR3 spans 15 residues. Trimming removed 0 bases at V and 1 base at J, with 8 bases between. The CDR3 bases are TGCGCCAGCAGCTTGGAACCCGGATCCTACAATGAGCAGTTCTTC. It codes for CASSLEPGSYNEQFF.

This clone was found once. The V call is TRBV18, the J call TRBJ2-3; possibly TRBD1 for D (5 bases). Trimming cost V 6 bases and J 5 bases, with 18 bases left between them. Germline values: CDR1 KGHSH, CDR2 LQKENI. This CDR3 is 15 amino acids long. CDR3 coding DNA: TGTGCCAGCTCTCAGGACATAGGATATCGAGATACGCAGTATTTT. Protein: CASSQDIGYRDTQYF. Variable domain in full (rest from reference TRBV18 and TRBJ2-3): NAGVMQNPRHLVRRRGQEARLRCSPMKGHSHVYWYRQLPEEGLKFMVYLQKENIIDESGMPKERFSAEFPKEGPSILRIQQVVRGDSAAYFCASSQDIGYRDTQYFGPGTRLTVL.

The CDR3 nucleotides read TGTGCCAGCAGTTACCAAATCCAAGAGACCCAGTACTTC. Translating it yields CASSYQIQETQYF. V gene TRBV6-5 combines with J gene TRBJ2-5; D gene uncertain. CDR1 and CDR2 from the germline V gene are MNHEY and SVGAGI. Deletions cut 2 bases from V and 1 base from J, with 5 bases between. The CDR3 is 13 residues long.

The rearrangement joins TRBV7-3 to TRBJ1-1; D might be TRBD1 (5 bases). Germline CDR1 SGHTA, CDR2 FQGTGA. CDR3 size: 15 residues. Trimming stripped 2 bases from V and 1 base from J, with 11 bases between. The CDR3: CASSLDSLSNTEAFF. The CDR3 DNA reads as TGTGCCAGCAGCTTAGACAGCCTATCGAACACTGAAGCTTTCTTT.

The chain employs TRBV5-1 and TRBJ1-6, with 7 positions matching TRBD1. V lost 0 bases, J lost 7 bases, and 7 bases stayed unmatched. The germline CDR1 and CDR2 sequences are SGHRS and YFSETQ. The CDR3 runs to 16 residues. The CDR3 DNA sequence: TGCGCCAGCAGCTTGGGAGCAGGGGGGGAGAATTCACCCCTCCACTTT. Translating it yields CASSLGAGGENSPLHF.

The chain couples TRBV28 to TRBJ1-1, with 7 bases identical to TRBD1. This CDR3 is built from 11 residues. In germline, CDR1 is MDHEN, CDR2 SYDVKM. V shed 2 bases, J shed 12 bases, and the junction held 3 bases outside the gene matches. CDR3 sequence (DNA): TGTGCCAGCAGTTTAGGGACAGCGACTTTCTTT. Protein sequence: CASSLGTATFF. The complete variable domain, with remaining parts taken from reference TRBV28 and TRBJ1-1, reads DVKVTQSSRYLVKRTGEKVFLECVQDMDHENMFWYRQDPGLGLRLIYFSYDVKMKEKGDIPEGYSVSREKKERFSLILESASTNQTSMYLCASSLGTATFFGQGTRLTVV.

The gene calls are TRBV5-4 and TRBJ1-1, with a weak D call TRBD1 (6 bases). Trimming removed 5 bases from V and 1 base from J, with 12 bases in between. The CDR3 is 14 amino acids. Germline-derived CDR1 and CDR2 are SGHNT and YYREEE (reference sequence). CDR3 protein: CASRKGGQNTEAFF. CDR3 coding DNA: TGTGCCAGCAGAAAGGGGGGGCAGAACACTGAAGCTTTCTTT. The full variable domain, with the rest looked up from reference TRBV5-4 and TRBJ1-1, is ETGVTQSPTHLIKTRGQQVTLRCSSQSGHNTVSWYQQALGQGPQFIFQYYREEENGRGNFPPRFSGLQFPNYSSELNVNALELDDSALYLCASRKGGQNTEAFFGQGTRLTVV.

The CDR3 DNA follows: TGTGCCAGCAGCTTGGGACTAGTCAATGAGCAGTTCTTC. Protein product: CASSLGLVNEQFF. The V call is TRBV11-2, the J call TRBJ2-1; 8 nucleotides line up with TRBD2. J gave up 6 bases and V 3 bases, and 1 base lay outside the gene matches. Germline CDR1 SGHAT, CDR2 FQNNGV. The CDR3 spans 13 residues.

V usage is TRBV7-2 and J usage is TRBJ1-3; tentative D call: TRBD1 (5 bases). The CDR3 sequence is 13 residues long. CDR1 is SGHTA and CDR2 is FQGNSA in the germline V gene. The ends were cut back, 2 bases at V and 8 bases at J, with 10 bases in the middle. The DNA for the CDR3 is TGTGCCAGCAGCTTAAACAGGAGAGACACCATATATTTT. This sequence encodes CASSLNRRDTIYF.

This chain links TRBV28 with TRBJ2-7; TRBD1 might be the D (5 bases). V lost 3 bases and J lost 6, with 9 bases in between. The CDR3 sequence is 12 residues long. Germline loops: CDR1 MDHEN, CDR2 SYDVKM. The CDR3 bases are TGTGCCAGCAGTTTCCAGGGTGGCGAGCAGTACTTC. Its translation is CASSFQGGEQYF.

The gene calls are TRBV18 and TRBJ2-2; D remains ambiguous. Trimming took off 4 bases at V and 0 bases at J, with 15 bases between the two ends. CDR1 is KGHSH, CDR2 LQKENI, per germline. The CDR3 totals 17 residues. The CDR3 loop is CASSRNQEIANTGELFF. DNA for the CDR3: TGTGCCAGCTCACGTAATCAGGAAATCGCGAACACCGGGGAGCTGTTTTTT.

The chain carries TRBV7-9 and TRBJ2-2; 8 nucleotides agree with TRBD1. The V gene's germline CDR1 is SEHNR and CDR2 FQNEAQ (reference sequence). V was clipped by 5 bases and J by 4 bases; unmatched bases: 0. The CDR3 length is 13 residues. The CDR3 region has the DNA TGTGCCAGCAGCCAGGGGGCCACCGGGGAGCTGTTTTTT. It encodes CASSQGATGELFF.

This clone was found once. This sequence joins TRBV9 and TRBJ2-7, with D possibly called TRBD1 or TRBD2 (6 bases each). This CDR3 has 14 residues. V lost 2 bases and J lost 6, with 15 bases in between. Germline lookup yields CDR1 SGDLS and CDR2 YYNGEE. CDR3 nucleotide sequence: TGTGCCAGCAGCGTCCGTCTTGGGGGGCTCGAGCAGTACTTC. Encoded protein: CASSVRLGGLEQYF.

This sequence joins TRBV19 and TRBJ1-2, with D perhaps TRBD1 (6 bases). The CDR3 runs 16 residues. Germline V gene sequence: CDR1 LNHDA, CDR2 SQIVND (reference sequence). Trimming removed 5 bases at V and 2 bases at J, with 18 bases between. The CDR3 coding sequence is TGTGCCAGTAGTGACAGGAGAGGTCAATCGAACTATGGCTACACCTTC. Protein product: CASSDRRGQSNYGYTF.

V gene TRBV9 combines with J gene TRBJ1-1; D unclear. The CDR3 extends over 15 amino acids. The germline V gene encodes CDR1 SGDLS and CDR2 YYNGEE. The V and J ends lost 4 bases and 3 bases respectively, with 16 bases between them. CDR3 amino acids: CASSSSPSAYTEAFF. CDR3 nucleotides: TGTGCCAGCAGCTCCAGCCCCTCGGCTTACACTGAAGCTTTCTTT. Using reference TRBV9 and TRBJ1-1 for the parts outside the CDR3, the full variable domain is DSGVTQTPKHLITATGQRVTLRCSPRSGDLSVYWYQQSLDQGLQFLIQYYNGEERAKGNILERFSAQQFPDLHSELNLSSLELGDSALYFCASSSSPSAYTEAFFGQGTRLTVV.

The CDR3: CASGPDSPIYF. CDR3 nucleotides: TGTGCTAGTGGCCCAGACAGTCCCATATATTTT. V usage is TRBV12-5 and J usage is TRBJ1-3; tentative D call: TRBD1 (5 bases). Per the germline V gene, CDR1 is LGHNT and CDR2 is FRNRAP. V lost 6 bases to trimming and J lost 11 bases, with 11 bases between them. CDR3 length: 11 amino acids.

The rearrangement links TRBV9 to TRBJ2-7; 7 nucleotides match TRBD1. After removal of 3 bases from V and 0 bases from J, the junction contained 6 bases not matched to a gene. The germline CDR1 and CDR2 sequences are SGDLS and YYNGEE. This CDR3 region has 15 residues. The CDR3 spells CASSGRDSNSYEQYF. CDR3 coding DNA: TGTGCCAGCAGCGGCCGGGACAGCAACTCCTACGAGCAGTACTTC.

This rearrangement joins TRBV19 to TRBJ2-5, with TRBD2 identical over 8 bases. The length of the CDR3 is 13 residues. Per germline, CDR1 LNHDA and CDR2 SQIVND (reference sequence). The junction had 6 bases not matched to a gene; V was cut back by 8 bases and J by 4 bases. DNA of the CDR3: TGTGCCAGTGCTCCTCGGGGGGGAGAGACCCAGTACTTC. Amino acid sequence: CASAPRGGETQYF.

This clone has just one count. The V call is TRBV4-1, the J call TRBJ2-4; D remains ambiguous. Germline CDR1 and CDR2: MGHRA and YSYEKL. This CDR3 region has 15 residues. V was shortened by 3 bases and J by 6 bases, with 15 bases between the two germline ends. CDR3 sequence reads: CASSQYDSYLNIQYF. The CDR3 nucleotides read TGCGCCAGCAGCCAGTACGACTCATACCTAAACATTCAGTACTTC.

V gene TRBV6-4 combines with J gene TRBJ1-2; TRBD1 matches at 7 bases. Germline V gene data show CDR1 as MRHNA and CDR2 as SNTAGT. CDR3 size: 15 residues. Trimming took 6 bases from V and 5 from J; bases not matched to a gene: 12. CDR3: CASSPRGTDLYGYTF. The CDR3 coding sequence is TGTGCCAGCAGCCCTCGTGGGACAGACCTTTATGGCTACACCTTC.

The chain is built from TRBV6-5 and TRBJ1-1; the D gene is possibly TRBD1 (6 bases). Looked up from germline, CDR1 is MNHEY and CDR2 is SVGAGI. This CDR3 region has 14 residues. V was cut by 7 bases and J by 4 bases, with 16 bases left in between. In DNA form, the CDR3 reads TGTGCCAGCAATCGGGGGGGCTCGGGCACTGAAGCTTTCTTT. Translating gives CASNRGGSGTEAFF.

The genes are TRBV5-6 and TRBJ1-1; D gene unclear. Germline assignment: CDR1 SGHDT and CDR2 YYEEEE. This CDR3 is built from 12 residues. V lost 1 base to trimming and J lost 8 bases, with 9 bases between them. Here the CDR3 reads CASSLQGREAFF. The CDR3 bases are TGTGCCAGCAGCTTGCAAGGACGGGAAGCTTTCTTT.

This sequence joins TRBV14 and TRBJ2-5; D remains ambiguous. Trimming pared 4 bases from V and 5 bases from J, leaving 11 bases between. The CDR3 covers 13 residues. CDR1 is SGHDN, CDR2 FVKESK, per germline. The CDR3: CASSPSSRETQYF. CDR3 DNA: TGTGCCAGCAGCCCGTCGTCAAGGGAGACCCAGTACTTC.

V gene TRBV11-2 combines with J gene TRBJ1-1; the D is unclear. Germline V gene sequence: CDR1 SGHAT, CDR2 FQNNGV. V shed 1 base and J shed 0 bases, with 9 bases lying between them. This CDR3 contains 15 residues. The CDR3 protein is CASSLVPQLNTEAFF. In nucleotides, the CDR3 is TGTGCCAGCAGCTTAGTTCCCCAGTTGAACACTGAAGCTTTCTTT.

This chain uses TRBV5-4 with TRBJ2-1, with a possible D match to TRBD1 (6 bases). CDR1 is SGHNT, CDR2 YYREEE, per germline (reference sequence). The CDR3 is made up of 15 amino acids. Trimming shortened V by 3 bases and J by 9 bases, and 19 bases separated the two germline ends. CDR3 loop: CASSSYTDGDTEQFF. The CDR3 nucleotides read TGTGCCAGCAGCTCCTACACGGACGGGGACACTGAGCAGTTCTTC.

DNA of the CDR3: TGTGCCAGCTCACCTTATCCAGACCAAGAGACCCAGTACTTC. Translated: CASSPYPDQETQYF. The chain recombines TRBV18 with TRBJ2-5; no reliable D call. The CDR3 is 14 amino acids. The V gene lost 3 bases and the J gene lost 0 bases, with 8 bases spanning the gap. Germline CDR1 and CDR2: KGHSH and LQKENI.

The rearrangement joins TRBV7-2 to TRBJ2-7; TRBD1 might be the D (5 bases). Germline CDR1 reads SGHTA; CDR2 reads FQGNSA. Trimming took off 5 bases at V and 4 bases at J, with 18 bases between the two ends. The CDR3 consists of 15 residues. The chain's CDR3 is CASSPRFGAPYEQYF. DNA for the CDR3: TGTGCCAGCAGCCCTCGTTTTGGGGCCCCGTACGAGCAGTACTTC.